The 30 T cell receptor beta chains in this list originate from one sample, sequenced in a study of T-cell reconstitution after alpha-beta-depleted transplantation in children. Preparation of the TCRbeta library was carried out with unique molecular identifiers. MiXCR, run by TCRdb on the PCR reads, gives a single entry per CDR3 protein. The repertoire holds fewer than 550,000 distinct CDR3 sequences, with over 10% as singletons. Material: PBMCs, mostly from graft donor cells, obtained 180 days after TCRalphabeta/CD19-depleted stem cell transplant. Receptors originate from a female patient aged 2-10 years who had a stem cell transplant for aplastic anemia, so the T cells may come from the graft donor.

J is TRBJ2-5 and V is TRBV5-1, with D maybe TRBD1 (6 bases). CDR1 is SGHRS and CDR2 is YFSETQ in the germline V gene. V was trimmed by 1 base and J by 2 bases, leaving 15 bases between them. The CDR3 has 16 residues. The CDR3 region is CASSLSAGVPQETQYF. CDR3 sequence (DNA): TGCGCCAGCAGCTTGTCGGCAGGGGTGCCTCAAGAGACCCAGTACTTC.

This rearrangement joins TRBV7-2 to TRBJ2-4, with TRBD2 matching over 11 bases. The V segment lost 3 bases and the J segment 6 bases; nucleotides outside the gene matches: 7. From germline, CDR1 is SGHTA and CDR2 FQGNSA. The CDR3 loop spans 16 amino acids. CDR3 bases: TGTGCCAGCAGCTTTTTTAGCGGGAGGGATAGAAACATTCAGTACTTC. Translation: CASSFFSGRDRNIQYF.

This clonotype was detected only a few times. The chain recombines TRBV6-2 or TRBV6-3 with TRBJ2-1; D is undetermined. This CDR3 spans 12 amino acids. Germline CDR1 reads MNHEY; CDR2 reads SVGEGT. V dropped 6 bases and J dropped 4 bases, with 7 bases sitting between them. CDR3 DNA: TGTGCCAGCAGGGCCGGATACAATGAGCAGTTCTTC. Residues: CASRAGYNEQFF.

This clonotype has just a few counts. CDR3 sequence reads: CATTPGPQGQPYEQYF. The CDR3 DNA is TGTGCCACAACCCCCGGCCCACAGGGACAACCCTACGAGCAGTACTTC. The V call is TRBV15, the J call TRBJ2-7; D is possibly TRBD1 (6 bases). The CDR3 loop spans 16 amino acids. Trimming left V 9 bases short and J 2 bases short, with 23 bases between. The germline V gene encodes CDR1 LNHNV and CDR2 YYDKDF (reference sequence).

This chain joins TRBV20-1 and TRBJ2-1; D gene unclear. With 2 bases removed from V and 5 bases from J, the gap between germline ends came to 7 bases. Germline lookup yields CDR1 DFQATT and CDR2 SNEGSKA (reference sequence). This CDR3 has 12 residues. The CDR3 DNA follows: TGCAGTGCTAGACCTCGGAACAATGAGCAGTTCTTC. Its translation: CSARPRNNEQFF.

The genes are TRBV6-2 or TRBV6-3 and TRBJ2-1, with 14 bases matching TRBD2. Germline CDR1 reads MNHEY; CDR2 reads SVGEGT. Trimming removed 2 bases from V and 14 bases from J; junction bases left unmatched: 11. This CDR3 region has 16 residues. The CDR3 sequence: CASSYLGLAGGASEFF. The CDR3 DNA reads TGTGCCAGCAGTTACCTTGGACTAGCGGGAGGCGCGAGCGAGTTCTTC.

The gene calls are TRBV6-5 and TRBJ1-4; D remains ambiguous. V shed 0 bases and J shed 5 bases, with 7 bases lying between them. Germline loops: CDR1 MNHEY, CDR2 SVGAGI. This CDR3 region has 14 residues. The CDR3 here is CASSYSAINEKLFF. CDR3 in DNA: TGTGCCAGCAGTTACTCCGCAATAAATGAAAAACTGTTTTTT.

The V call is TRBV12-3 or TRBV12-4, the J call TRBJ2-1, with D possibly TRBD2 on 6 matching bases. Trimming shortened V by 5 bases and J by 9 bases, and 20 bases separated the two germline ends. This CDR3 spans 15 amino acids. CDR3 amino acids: CASSPTRLGSSEQFF. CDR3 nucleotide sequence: TGTGCCAGCAGTCCGACTAGGTTGGGGAGCAGTGAGCAGTTCTTC.

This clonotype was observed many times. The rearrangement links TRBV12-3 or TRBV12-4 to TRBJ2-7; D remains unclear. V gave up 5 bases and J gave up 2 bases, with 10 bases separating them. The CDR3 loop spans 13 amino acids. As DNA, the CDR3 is TGTGCCAGCAGTCCTCAGGTACCCTACGAGCAGTACTTC. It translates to CASSPQVPYEQYF.

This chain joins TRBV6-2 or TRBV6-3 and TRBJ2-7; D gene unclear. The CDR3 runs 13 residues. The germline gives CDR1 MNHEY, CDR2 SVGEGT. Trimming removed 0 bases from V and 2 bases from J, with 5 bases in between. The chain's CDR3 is CASSYSPPYEQYV. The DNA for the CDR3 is TGTGCCAGCAGTTACTCCCCCCCCTACGAGCAGTACGTC.

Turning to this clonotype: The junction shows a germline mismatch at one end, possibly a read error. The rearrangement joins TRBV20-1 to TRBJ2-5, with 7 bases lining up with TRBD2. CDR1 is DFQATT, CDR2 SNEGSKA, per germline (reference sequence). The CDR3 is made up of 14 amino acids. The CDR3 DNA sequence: TGCAGTGCTACTTCGCTAGCGGACCAAGAGGCCCAGTACTTC. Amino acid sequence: CSATSLADQEAQYF.

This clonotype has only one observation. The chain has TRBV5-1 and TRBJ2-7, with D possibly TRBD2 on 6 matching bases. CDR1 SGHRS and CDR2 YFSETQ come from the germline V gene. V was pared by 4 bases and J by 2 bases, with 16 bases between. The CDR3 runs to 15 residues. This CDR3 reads CASSPDGTPTYEQYF. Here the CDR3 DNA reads TGCGCCAGCAGCCCGGATGGGACTCCCACCTACGAGCAGTACTTC.

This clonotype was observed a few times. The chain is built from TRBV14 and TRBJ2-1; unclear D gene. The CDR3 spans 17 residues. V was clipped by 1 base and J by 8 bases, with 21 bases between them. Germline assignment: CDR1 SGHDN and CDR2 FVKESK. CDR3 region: CASSQGWFMAARDEQFF. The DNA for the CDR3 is TGTGCCAGCAGCCAAGGTTGGTTTATGGCTGCCCGGGATGAGCAGTTCTTC.

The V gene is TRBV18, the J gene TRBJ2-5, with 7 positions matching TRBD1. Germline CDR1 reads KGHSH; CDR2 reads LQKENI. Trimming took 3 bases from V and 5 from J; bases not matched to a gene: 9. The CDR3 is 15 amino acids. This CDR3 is CASSPPRQGGETQYF. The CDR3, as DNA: TGTGCCAGCTCACCTCCCCGACAGGGCGGTGAGACCCAGTACTTC.

The CDR3, as DNA: TGCGCCAGCAGCCAAGAAGCCCGGAGTCTGGGTGAAAAACTGTTTTTT. It encodes CASSQEARSLGEKLFF. J is TRBJ1-4 and V is TRBV4-1; D ambiguous. The germline gives CDR1 MGHRA, CDR2 YSYEKL. The V end lost 0 bases, the J end lost 7 bases, and 15 bases lay between the germline ends. The CDR3 runs 16 residues.

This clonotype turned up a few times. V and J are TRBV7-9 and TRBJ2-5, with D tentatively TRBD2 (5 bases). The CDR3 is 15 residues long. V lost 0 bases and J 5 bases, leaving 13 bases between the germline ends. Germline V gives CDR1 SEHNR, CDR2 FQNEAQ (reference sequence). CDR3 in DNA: TGTGCCAGCAGCTTAGCGCGTCTAGCAGAGGAGACCCAGTACTTC. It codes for CASSLARLAEETQYF.

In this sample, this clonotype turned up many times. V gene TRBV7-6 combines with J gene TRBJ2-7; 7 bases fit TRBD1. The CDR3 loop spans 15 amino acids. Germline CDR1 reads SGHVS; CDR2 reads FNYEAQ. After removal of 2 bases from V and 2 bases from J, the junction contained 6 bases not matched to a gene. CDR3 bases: TGTGCCAGCAGCTTATCACCAGACAGGGCCTACGAGCAGTACTTC. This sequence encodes CASSLSPDRAYEQYF. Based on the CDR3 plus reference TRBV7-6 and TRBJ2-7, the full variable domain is GAGVSQSPRYKVTKRGQDVALRCDPISGHVSLYWYRQALGQGPEFLTYFNYEAQQDKSGLPNDRFSAERPEGSISTLTIQRTEQRDSAMYRCASSLSPDRAYEQYFGPGTRLTVT.

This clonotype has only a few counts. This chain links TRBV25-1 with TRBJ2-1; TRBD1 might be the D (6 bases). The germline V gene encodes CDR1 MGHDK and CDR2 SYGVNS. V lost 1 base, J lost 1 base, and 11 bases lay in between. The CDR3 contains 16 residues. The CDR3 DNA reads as TGTGCCAGCAGTGAATCGGCAACAGGGTCCTACAATGAGCAGTTCTTC. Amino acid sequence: CASSESATGSYNEQFF.

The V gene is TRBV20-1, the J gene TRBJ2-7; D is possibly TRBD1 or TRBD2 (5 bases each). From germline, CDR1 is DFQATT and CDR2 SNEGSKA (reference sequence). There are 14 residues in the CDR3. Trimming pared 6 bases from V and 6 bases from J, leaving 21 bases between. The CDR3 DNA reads TGCAGTGCCCGGAGTCCTGTGGGACCTTCCGAGCAGTACTTC. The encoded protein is CSARSPVGPSEQYF.

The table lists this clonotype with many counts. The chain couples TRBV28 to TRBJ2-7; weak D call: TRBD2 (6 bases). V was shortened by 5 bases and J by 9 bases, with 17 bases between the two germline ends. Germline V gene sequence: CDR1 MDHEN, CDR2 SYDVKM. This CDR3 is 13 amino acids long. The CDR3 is CASSRSGTSGQYV. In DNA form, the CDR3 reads TGTGCCAGCAGTCGCTCCGGGACTTCGGGGCAGTACGTC.

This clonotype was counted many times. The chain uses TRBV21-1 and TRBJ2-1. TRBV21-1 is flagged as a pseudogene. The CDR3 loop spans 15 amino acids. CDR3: CASSNFRVTYNEQFF. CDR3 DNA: TGTGCCAGCAGCAATTTTCGGGTAACCTACAATGAGCAGTTCTTC.

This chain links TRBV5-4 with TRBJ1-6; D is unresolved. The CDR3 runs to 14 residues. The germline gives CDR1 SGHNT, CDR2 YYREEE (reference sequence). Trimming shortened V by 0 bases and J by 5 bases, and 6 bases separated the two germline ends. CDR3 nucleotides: TGTGCCAGCAGCTTGGCCGGTAATAATTCACCCCTCCACTTT. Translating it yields CASSLAGNNSPLHF.

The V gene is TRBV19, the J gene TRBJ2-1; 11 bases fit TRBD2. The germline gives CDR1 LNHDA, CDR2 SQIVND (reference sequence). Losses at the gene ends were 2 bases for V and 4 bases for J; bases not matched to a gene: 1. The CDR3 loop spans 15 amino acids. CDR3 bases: TGTGCCAGTAGTATAACTAGCGGGAGATACAATGAGCAGTTCTTC. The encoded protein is CASSITSGRYNEQFF.

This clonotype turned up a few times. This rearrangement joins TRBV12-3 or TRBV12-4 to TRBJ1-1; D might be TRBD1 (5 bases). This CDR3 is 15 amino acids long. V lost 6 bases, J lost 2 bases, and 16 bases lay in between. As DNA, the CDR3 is TGTGCCAGCAGCACTTCTCGGGGACTTAACACTGAAGCTTTCTTT. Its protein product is CASSTSRGLNTEAFF.

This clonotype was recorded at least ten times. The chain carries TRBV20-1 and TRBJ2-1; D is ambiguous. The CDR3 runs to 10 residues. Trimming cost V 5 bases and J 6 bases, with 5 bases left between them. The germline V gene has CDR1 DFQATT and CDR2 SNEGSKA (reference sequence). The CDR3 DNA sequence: TGCAGTGCTCGGTCCAATGAGCAGTTCTTC. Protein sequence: CSARSNEQFF.

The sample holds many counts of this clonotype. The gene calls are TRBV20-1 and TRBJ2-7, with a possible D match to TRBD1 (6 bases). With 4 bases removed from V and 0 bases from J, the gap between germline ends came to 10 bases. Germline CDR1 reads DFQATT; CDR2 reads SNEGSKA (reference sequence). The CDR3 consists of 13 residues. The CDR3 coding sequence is TGCAGTGCTACGGGACAAAACTCCTACGAGCAGTACTTC. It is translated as CSATGQNSYEQYF.

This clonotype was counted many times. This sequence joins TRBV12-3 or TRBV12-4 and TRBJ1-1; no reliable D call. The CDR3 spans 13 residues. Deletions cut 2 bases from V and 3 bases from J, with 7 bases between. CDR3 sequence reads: CASSLNGDTEAFF. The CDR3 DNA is TGTGCCAGCAGTTTAAATGGGGACACTGAAGCTTTCTTT.

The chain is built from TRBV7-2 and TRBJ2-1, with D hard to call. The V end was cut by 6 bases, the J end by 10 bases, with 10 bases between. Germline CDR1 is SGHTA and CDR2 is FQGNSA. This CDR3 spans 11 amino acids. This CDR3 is CASSAWWEQFF. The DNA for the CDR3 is TGTGCCAGCAGTGCATGGTGGGAGCAGTTCTTC.

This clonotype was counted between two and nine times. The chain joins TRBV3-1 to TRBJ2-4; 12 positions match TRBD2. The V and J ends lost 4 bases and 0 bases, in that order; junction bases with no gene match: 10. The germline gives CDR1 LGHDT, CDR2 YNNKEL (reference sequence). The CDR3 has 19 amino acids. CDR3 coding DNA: TGTGCCAGCAGCCGAAGTGGACTAGCGGGGCCGATAGCCAAAAACATTCAGTACTTC. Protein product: CASSRSGLAGPIAKNIQYF.

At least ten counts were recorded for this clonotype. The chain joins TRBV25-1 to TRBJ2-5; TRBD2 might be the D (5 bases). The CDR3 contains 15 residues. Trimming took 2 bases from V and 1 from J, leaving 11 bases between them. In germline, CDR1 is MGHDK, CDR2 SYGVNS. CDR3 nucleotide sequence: TGTGCCAGCAGTGAAGAGGGCAGCTCCCAAGAGACCCAGTACTTC. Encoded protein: CASSEEGSSQETQYF.